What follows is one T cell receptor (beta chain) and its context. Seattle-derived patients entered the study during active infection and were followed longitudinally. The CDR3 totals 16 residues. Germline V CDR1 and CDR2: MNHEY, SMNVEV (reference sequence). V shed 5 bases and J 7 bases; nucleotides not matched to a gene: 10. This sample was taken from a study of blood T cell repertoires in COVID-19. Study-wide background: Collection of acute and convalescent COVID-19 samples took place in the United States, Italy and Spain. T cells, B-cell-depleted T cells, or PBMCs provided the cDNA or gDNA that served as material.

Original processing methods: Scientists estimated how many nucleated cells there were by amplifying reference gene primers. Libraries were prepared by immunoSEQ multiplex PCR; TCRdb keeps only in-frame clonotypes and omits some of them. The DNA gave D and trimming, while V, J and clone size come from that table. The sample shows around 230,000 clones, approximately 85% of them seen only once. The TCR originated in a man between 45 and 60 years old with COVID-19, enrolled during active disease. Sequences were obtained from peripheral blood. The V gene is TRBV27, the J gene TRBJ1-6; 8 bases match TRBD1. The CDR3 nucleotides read TGTGCCAGCAGTCACCGACAGGGGACCACAAATTCACCCCTCCACTTT. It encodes CASSHRQGTTNSPLHF.